The 25 T cell receptor beta chains below come from one sample, sequenced in a study of CD4+ T cells in melanoma. Sequenced by immunoSEQ multiplex PCR; TCRdb stores in-frame clones only, minus some. The sample includes around 130,000 clones, about 90% seen only once; the top ten take about 1.5%. Every receptor here comes from a human donor with melanoma.

J is TRBJ2-3 and V is TRBV5-4; 10 bases line up with TRBD2. Germline V CDR1 and CDR2: SGHNT, YYREEE (reference sequence). Trimming at V came to 4 bases and at J to 4 bases, leaving 9 bases not matched to a gene. CDR3 length equals 16 residues. CDR3 protein: CASSPLSGGAPDTQYF. As DNA, the CDR3 is TGTGCCAGCAGCCCGCTAAGCGGGGGGGCCCCAGATACGCAGTATTTT.

This chain joins TRBV11-2 and TRBJ1-3; 7 bases match TRBD1. Germline lookup yields CDR1 SGHAT and CDR2 FQNNGV. The length of the CDR3 is 14 residues. V lost 5 bases to trimming and J lost 4 bases; unmatched junction nucleotides: 5. The CDR3 DNA follows: TGTGCCAGCAGCCCGACAGGGACAGGAAACACCATATATTTT. Translation: CASSPTGTGNTIYF.

The chain has TRBV7-6 and TRBJ1-1; a weak D match, TRBD1 (6 bases). This CDR3 contains 13 residues. Trimming pared 5 bases from V and 2 bases from J, leaving 9 bases between. Germline V CDR1 and CDR2: SGHVS, FNYEAQ. The DNA for the CDR3 is TGTGCCAGCAGCCAACAGGGCAACACTGAAGCTTTCTTT. Its protein product is CASSQQGNTEAFF.

The chain carries TRBV6-5 and TRBJ1-3, with D possibly matching TRBD1 (5 bases). CDR1 is MNHEY, CDR2 SVGAGI, per germline. CDR3 length: 15 residues. V dropped 4 bases and J dropped 2 bases, with 12 bases sitting between them. The CDR3 region is CASSFLAGAGNTIYF. CDR3 coding DNA: TGTGCCAGCAGTTTCCTGGCGGGGGCTGGAAACACCATATATTTT.

This clone was detected once. The chain has TRBV6-5 and TRBJ1-1, with D uncertain. The CDR3 is 12 residues long. V gave up 6 bases and J gave up 1 base, with 6 bases separating them. The germline gives CDR1 MNHEY, CDR2 SVGAGI. CDR3 DNA sequence: TGTGCCAGCAGCCAAGGGAACACTGAAGCTTTCTTT. This translates into CASSQGNTEAFF.

J is TRBJ2-5 and V is TRBV5-4, with D maybe TRBD2 (5 bases). Germline lookup yields CDR1 SGHNT and CDR2 YYREEE (reference sequence). V was cut by 4 bases and J by 1 base, with 8 bases left in between. The CDR3 contains 13 residues. The CDR3 loop is CASSLGIQETQYF. The CDR3 nucleotides read TGTGCCAGCAGCCTCGGGATCCAAGAGACCCAGTACTTC.

This chain uses TRBV5-4 with TRBJ1-1; a weak D match, TRBD1 (5 bases). Trimming removed 5 bases at V and 3 bases at J, with 14 bases between. The germline CDR1 and CDR2 sequences are SGHNT and YYREEE (reference sequence). The CDR3 runs to 14 residues. In DNA, the CDR3 is TGTGCCAGCAGTCCTTGGGGGGTGGACACTGAAGCTTTCTTT. This gives the protein CASSPWGVDTEAFF.

The chain recombines TRBV7-9 with TRBJ1-6; 11 bases fit TRBD1. The CDR3 contains 15 residues. Per germline, CDR1 SEHNR and CDR2 FQNEAQ (reference sequence). Trimming removed 5 bases from V and 6 bases from J; junction bases left unmatched: 3. CDR3 bases: TGTGCCAGCAGCCCCGGGACAGGGGGTAATTCACCCCTCCACTTT. It translates to CASSPGTGGNSPLHF.

The CDR3 reads CASIRSGYMNTEAFF. CDR3 DNA: TGTGCCAGCATTAGGTCAGGATACATGAACACTGAAGCTTTCTTT. The chain employs TRBV6-1 and TRBJ1-1, with D unclear. The CDR3 runs to 15 residues. Germline CDR1 MNHNS, CDR2 SASEGT. The V end lost 7 bases, the J end lost 0 bases, and 15 bases lay between the germline ends.

This clone was observed a few times. The genes are TRBV13 and TRBJ2-7; 11 nucleotides match TRBD1. J lost 7 bases, V lost 1 base, and 3 bases had no gene match. The CDR3 loop spans 14 amino acids. Germline lookup yields CDR1 PRHDT and CDR2 FYEKMQ (reference sequence). Here the CDR3 reads CASSLEGQGGEQYF. CDR3 DNA: TGTGCCAGCAGCTTAGAGGGACAGGGGGGGGAGCAGTACTTC.

The rearrangement joins TRBV18 to TRBJ1-4; 11 nucleotides align to TRBD1. Germline CDR1 is KGHSH and CDR2 is LQKENI. V shed 3 bases, J shed 5 bases, and the junction held 2 bases outside the gene matches. CDR3 length equals 15 residues. CDR3 loop: CASSPGQGANEKLFF. Written as DNA, the CDR3 is TGTGCCAGCTCACCCGGACAGGGGGCAAATGAAAAACTGTTTTTT. Supplemented by reference TRBV18 and TRBJ1-4, the full variable domain reads NAGVMQNPRHLVRRRGQEARLRCSPMKGHSHVYWYRQLPEEGLKFMVYLQKENIIDESGMPKERFSAEFPKEGPSILRIQQVVRGDSAAYFCASSPGQGANEKLFFGSGTQLSVL.

The V gene is TRBV10-3, the J gene TRBJ2-1; D perhaps matches TRBD2 (5 bases). CDR3 length: 15 amino acids. The ends were cut back, 0 bases at V and 6 bases at J, with 12 bases in the middle. Germline CDR1 and CDR2: ENHRY and SYGVKD. CDR3 loop: CAISESGSLGNEQFF. The CDR3 bases are TGTGCCATCAGTGAGTCGGGGAGCTTGGGCAATGAGCAGTTCTTC.

This chain uses TRBV7-3 with TRBJ1-1; possible D gene TRBD1, 5 bases. The CDR3 loop spans 13 amino acids. Between the trimmed V and J ends, which lost 5 bases and 2 bases, there was a span of 9 bases. Germline lookup yields CDR1 SGHTA and CDR2 FQGTGA. The CDR3 DNA reads as TGTGCCAGCAGCAGACAGAGTAACACTGAAGCTTTCTTT. This encodes CASSRQSNTEAFF.

This clone was detected a few times. The rearrangement uses TRBV11-2 and TRBJ1-3, with D unclear. Germline V lookup: CDR1 SGHAT, CDR2 FQNNGV. The CDR3 has 14 residues. V was shortened by 2 bases and J by 7 bases, with 12 bases between the two germline ends. CDR3 sequence: CASSLMDRRNTIYF. The CDR3 nucleotides read TGTGCCAGCAGCTTAATGGATCGAAGGAACACCATATATTTT.

The rearrangement joins TRBV5-4 to TRBJ1-1; 9 bases match TRBD1. V shed 0 bases and J 0 bases; nucleotides not matched to a gene: 3. This CDR3 is built from 16 residues. CDR1 and CDR2 from the germline V gene are SGHNT and YYREEE (reference sequence). CDR3 amino acids: CASSLGTGVMNTEAFF. In DNA, the CDR3 is TGTGCCAGCAGCTTGGGGACAGGGGTTATGAACACTGAAGCTTTCTTT.

The rearrangement joins TRBV7-8 to TRBJ2-5, with no clear D. CDR3 length: 13 residues. With 1 base removed from V and 5 bases from J, the gap between germline ends came to 8 bases. Germline assignment: CDR1 SGHVS and CDR2 FQNEAQ. In nucleotides, the CDR3 is TGTGCCAGCAGCTTAGATGATGGGGAGACCCAGTACTTC. Its protein is CASSLDDGETQYF.

The CDR3, as DNA: TGCGCCAGCAGCTTGGCCTCTGGCCCCTACGAGCAGTACTTC. It yields the protein CASSLASGPYEQYF. The rearrangement links TRBV5-1 to TRBJ2-7; D is unclear. The germline V and J ends were trimmed by 0 bases and 2 bases, with 9 bases remaining between them. The V gene's germline CDR1 is SGHRS and CDR2 YFSETQ. The CDR3 is made up of 14 amino acids.

The rearrangement joins TRBV2 to TRBJ2-7; the match to TRBD1 covers 7 bases. Germline CDR1 and CDR2: SNHLY and FYNNEI. The CDR3 is made up of 13 amino acids. J gave up 6 bases and V 7 bases, and 9 bases lay outside the gene matches. Here the CDR3 DNA reads TGTGCCAGCACTCGACAGGGATTAGGCGAGCAGTACTTC. Translating it yields CASTRQGLGEQYF.

The chain's CDR3 is CASSPGTFPDPGNTIYF. The CDR3 DNA is TGTGCCAGCAGCCCTGGGACCTTTCCGGACCCTGGAAACACCATATATTTT. The chain is built from TRBV7-6 and TRBJ1-3; D is possibly TRBD1 (5 bases). V was pared by 5 bases and J by 2 bases, with 19 bases between. The CDR3 covers 17 residues. Germline-derived CDR1 and CDR2 are SGHVS and FNYEAQ.

The chain employs TRBV9 and TRBJ2-7; D is unresolved. In germline, CDR1 is SGDLS, CDR2 YYNGEE. The CDR3 spans 14 residues. The ends were cut back, 4 bases at V and 6 bases at J, with 17 bases in the middle. The CDR3 region has the DNA TGTGCCAGCAGCTCAGATCAAGGTGGATCCGAGCAGTACTTC. The encoded protein is CASSSDQGGSEQYF.

The rearrangement uses TRBV6-1 and TRBJ1-2; D call uncertain. Trimming removed 3 bases from V and 2 bases from J, with 7 bases in between. The CDR3 has 13 residues. Germline CDR1 reads MNHNS; CDR2 reads SASEGT. The CDR3 is CASSDGWNYGYTF. The CDR3 DNA is TGTGCCAGCAGTGATGGGTGGAACTATGGCTACACCTTC.

On this clone: The same CDR3 also results from other DNA sequences found in this sample. The V call is TRBV5-1, the J call TRBJ2-5, with D tentatively TRBD1 (6 bases). V was cut by 0 bases and J by 4 bases, with 13 bases left in between. This CDR3 has 15 residues. Germline-derived CDR1 and CDR2 are SGHRS and YFSETQ. CDR3 sequence: CASSLEAGAGETQYF. CDR3 nucleotides: TGCGCCAGCAGCTTGGAAGCAGGGGCGGGAGAGACCCAGTACTTC.

V gene TRBV29-1 combines with J gene TRBJ2-3, with TRBD1 identical over 9 bases. V was pared by 1 base and J by 6 bases, with 14 bases of the junction left unmatched. The CDR3 runs to 17 residues. Germline lookup yields CDR1 SQVTM and CDR2 ANQGSEA. The CDR3 protein is CSVEGQGVPGLRDTQYF. The CDR3 DNA reads TGCAGCGTTGAAGGACAGGGGGTACCTGGGCTCAGGGATACGCAGTATTTT.

The chain links TRBV19 to TRBJ2-6; 8 positions agree with TRBD2. The V gene end was trimmed by 6 bases and the J gene end by 4 bases; junction bases not matched to a gene: 14. Germline-derived CDR1 and CDR2 are LNHDA and SQIVND (reference sequence). The CDR3 has 18 amino acids. The CDR3, as DNA: TGTGCCAGTAGCCTTAGACGGACGGGACTAGGGGGGGCCAACGTCCTGACTTTC. Translation: CASSLRRTGLGGANVLTF.

This chain connects TRBV9 to TRBJ2-5, with 7 nucleotides matching TRBD1. The CDR3 is made up of 13 amino acids. The J segment lost 4 bases and the V segment lost 4 bases, leaving 4 bases of the junction unmatched. Germline CDR1 SGDLS, CDR2 YYNGEE. The chain's CDR3 is CASSLRQGETQYF. The CDR3 coding sequence is TGTGCCAGCAGCTTAAGACAGGGAGAGACCCAGTACTTC.